The 3 T cell receptor beta chains listed next were all sequenced from one sample in a study of T-cell reconstitution after alpha-beta-depleted transplantation in children. It was with unique molecular identifiers that the TCRbeta library was prepared. TCRdb called the PCR reads again in MiXCR, with one record for every CDR3 protein. The top ten hold 1.1% of the sample, which has 600,000 to 700,000 distinct CDR3 sequences, roughly 15% seen once. The input for sequencing was PBMCs from the stem cell graft donor, taken from the stem cell graft. The source of these receptors is a human donor who donated a stem cell graft to a child with acute myeloid leukemia.

As for this clonotype: This may stem from a read error, because a much larger clone lies one nucleotide away. The chain uses TRBV29-1 and TRBJ1-2, with TRBD1 as a possible D gene (6 bases). The CDR3 runs to 11 residues. Germline CDR1 is SQVTM and CDR2 is ANQGSEA. CDR3 nucleotides: TGCAGCGTTGAACCAGGGGAGGGCTACCCCTTC. It specifies CSVEPGEGYPF.

V gene TRBV7-8 combines with J gene TRBJ2-1; 8 nucleotides match TRBD2. Losses at the gene ends were 5 bases for V and 7 bases for J; bases not matched to a gene: 13. This CDR3 has 16 amino acids. The V gene's germline CDR1 is SGHVS and CDR2 FQNEAQ. CDR3 nucleotide sequence: TGTGCCAGCAGCCTAACACGAGCGGGGGCCGGGAATGAGCAGTTCTTC. Translation: CASSLTRAGAGNEQFF.

This clonotype was detected only once. The rearrangement joins TRBV4-1 to TRBJ2-2; tentatively, D is TRBD1 or TRBD2 (5 bases each). The ends were cut back, 1 base at V and 6 bases at J, with 18 bases in the middle. There are 17 residues in the CDR3. Germline CDR1 is MGHRA and CDR2 is YSYEKL. The CDR3 is CASSQGHARGLAGELFF. As DNA, the CDR3 is TGCGCCAGCAGCCAAGGGCACGCCCGGGGCCTGGCCGGGGAGCTGTTTTTT.